Sequencing of this TCR beta chain was carried out in a study of T cell repertoires in cytomegalovirus infection. There are a few counts of this clonotype. What it recognizes is unknown. Study results and caveats: HLA-C-restricted TCR beta clonotypes specific for CMV led the ex vivo response.

Trimming removed 4 bases from V and 0 bases from J; junction bases left unmatched: 3. Germline CDR1 is MNHNS and CDR2 is SASEGT. This CDR3 spans 15 amino acids. Using its own MiXCR run on the reads, TCRdb lists one record per CDR3 protein. Among around 750,000 distinct CDR3 sequences listed, approximately 32% were seen once. The sequencing here drew on cultured CD8+ T cells from PBMCs, taken from culture after CMV antigen stimulation. This chain uses TRBV6-1 with TRBJ1-5; 7 bases agree with TRBD1. This clonotype was obtained from a human donor in good health (CMV status not recorded). Some clones in this sample may be carry-over from other donors' samples. The CDR3 DNA is TGTGCCAGCAGTGCTGACAGGGTTAGCAATCAGCCCCAGCATTTT. Protein: CASSADRVSNQPQHF.